These 27 T cell receptor beta chains originate from one sample sequenced in a study of cytomegalovirus exposure and HLA in healthy donors. The PCR had 60 Vbeta and 13 Jbeta primers. The protocol was immunoSEQ multiplex PCR, while the TCRdb copy is restricted to in-frame clones and leaves out a portion. The sample yields 200,000 or so clones, roughly 80% seen once. Sequencing was performed on PBMCs. These receptors all stem from a man aged 45-65 years in good health and CMV-seronegative.

The V gene is TRBV12-5, the J gene TRBJ2-5, with TRBD1 as a possible D gene (6 bases). The germline V and J ends were trimmed by 1 base and 4 bases, with 13 bases remaining between them. The CDR3 loop spans 15 amino acids. Germline CDR1 LGHNT, CDR2 FRNRAP. CDR3 in DNA: TGTGCTAGTGGTTTGGGCGACACAGGGATAGAGACCCAGTACTTC. Protein product: CASGLGDTGIETQYF.

CDR3 sequence: CASREDLSGNTIYF. Written as DNA, the CDR3 is TGTGCCTCCCGGGAAGACCTCTCTGGAAACACCATATATTTT. V is TRBV2 and J is TRBJ1-3; D call uncertain. The length of the CDR3 is 14 residues. The V end was cut by 11 bases, the J end by 0 bases, with 14 bases between. Germline assignment: CDR1 SNHLY and CDR2 FYNNEI.

This chain links TRBV7-3 with TRBJ1-3; 7 bases are a match to TRBD1. J lost 4 bases, V lost 5 bases, and 8 bases had no gene match. CDR1 and CDR2 from the germline V gene are SGHTA and FQGTGA. This CDR3 is 15 amino acids long. The CDR3 region is CASSPTGITGNTIYF. The CDR3 bases are TGTGCCAGCAGCCCGACAGGGATCACCGGAAACACCATATATTTT.

Turning to this clone: Other DNA sequences from this sample encode an identical CDR3 as well. The chain carries TRBV20-1 and TRBJ2-7; D gene unclear. V was cut by 7 bases and J by 1 base, with 8 bases left in between. CDR1 and CDR2 from the germline V gene are DFQATT and SNEGSKA (reference sequence). The CDR3 is made up of 11 amino acids. The CDR3 DNA follows: TGCAGTGTCCCCAGTTCCTACGAGCAGTACTTC. Translated, it gives CSVPSSYEQYF.

The rearrangement joins TRBV5-4 to TRBJ2-1; TRBD2 might be the D (6 bases). This CDR3 region has 14 residues. Germline V gives CDR1 SGHNT, CDR2 YYREEE (reference sequence). Trimming took off 9 bases at V and 5 bases at J, with 18 bases between the two ends. The chain's CDR3 is CATLLRERDNEQFF. The CDR3 DNA is TGTGCCACTCTCCTGCGGGAAAGGGACAATGAGCAGTTCTTC.

This rearrangement joins TRBV7-9 to TRBJ2-4; TRBD2 might be the D (6 bases). V lost 5 bases, J lost 11 bases, and 25 bases lay in between. The CDR3 covers 16 residues. The germline V gene encodes CDR1 SEHNR and CDR2 FQNEAQ (reference sequence). CDR3 residues: CASSPVEGLSWVVQYF. In DNA, the CDR3 is TGTGCCAGCAGCCCCGTGGAGGGGCTGTCTTGGGTCGTTCAGTACTTC.

The chain has TRBV5-1 and TRBJ2-1; 10 bases align to TRBD1. Germline V lookup: CDR1 SGHRS, CDR2 YFSETQ. Trimming removed 4 bases from V and 10 bases from J; junction bases left unmatched: 11. CDR3 size: 15 residues. In DNA form, the CDR3 reads TGCGCCAGCAGCAACCCCGGGACAGGGGTTTACGAGCAGTTCTTC. Translating gives CASSNPGTGVYEQFF. Looking up the rest from reference TRBV5-1 and TRBJ2-1 gives the full variable domain: KAGVTQTPRYLIKTRGQQVTLSCSPISGHRSVSWYQQTPGQGLQFLFEYFSETQRNKGNFPGRFSGRQFSNSRSEMNVSTLELGDSALYLCASSNPGTGVYEQFFGPGTRLTVL.

The count of this clone is one. V usage is TRBV7-9 and J usage is TRBJ2-2; 10 bases map to TRBD2. The V and J ends lost 5 bases and 0 bases, in that order; junction bases with no gene match: 6. The CDR3 runs 17 residues. CDR1 and CDR2 (germline): SEHNR, FQNEAQ (reference sequence). The CDR3 is CASSPPGLAANTGELFF. In DNA form, the CDR3 reads TGTGCCAGCAGCCCACCAGGACTAGCGGCGAACACCGGGGAGCTGTTTTTT.

The rearrangement uses TRBV9 and TRBJ2-2; 14 bases match TRBD2. The junction had 7 bases not matched to a gene; V was cut back by 9 bases and J by 0 bases. CDR1 and CDR2 from the germline V gene are SGDLS and YYNGEE. The CDR3 sequence is 17 residues long. The CDR3 loop is CAIPGLAGESNTGELFF. The CDR3 DNA sequence: TGTGCCATCCCGGGACTAGCGGGAGAATCGAACACCGGGGAGCTGTTTTTT.

The V and J genes are TRBV5-1 and TRBJ2-7, with TRBD1 identical over 9 bases. The ends lost 4 bases at V and 2 bases at J; junction bases unmatched: 7. The CDR3 extends over 15 amino acids. Germline-derived CDR1 and CDR2 are SGHRS and YFSETQ. CDR3 residues: CASSHTGGWTYEQYF. The CDR3, as DNA: TGCGCCAGCAGCCATACAGGGGGCTGGACCTACGAGCAGTACTTC.

The chain links TRBV18 to TRBJ1-2; 8 positions agree with TRBD1. The germline V gene encodes CDR1 KGHSH and CDR2 LQKENI. This CDR3 region has 14 residues. After removal of 3 bases from V and 4 bases from J, the junction contained 4 bases not matched to a gene. CDR3 nucleotide sequence: TGTGCCAGCTCACCCACAGGGGGAGGCTATGGCTACACCTTC. Its translation: CASSPTGGGYGYTF.

Points on this clone: In the same sample, other DNA sequences code for this CDR3. The chain couples TRBV5-6 to TRBJ2-7; TRBD1 aligns across 8 bases. Germline-derived CDR1 and CDR2 are SGHDT and YYEEEE. The CDR3 runs to 14 residues. J lost 3 bases, V lost 4 bases, and 6 bases had no gene match. The CDR3: CASSLGQGRYEQYF. The CDR3 DNA reads TGTGCCAGCAGCCTTGGACAGGGTCGCTACGAGCAGTACTTC.

This clone has only a few counts. This chain joins TRBV30 and TRBJ1-4; D possibly corresponds to TRBD1 (5 bases). V dropped 6 bases and J dropped 8 bases, with 13 bases sitting between them. There are 12 residues in the CDR3. In germline, CDR1 is GTSNPN, CDR2 SVGIG (reference sequence). The CDR3, as DNA: TGTGCCTGTTCCGGGGGAAGCGAAAAACTGTTTTTT. Translating it yields CACSGGSEKLFF.

Of note for this clone: Compared with germline, one end of the junction differs, possibly owing to a read error. J is TRBJ2-1 and V is TRBV2, with D perhaps TRBD2 (6 bases). The CDR3 is 14 amino acids. The germline V gene has CDR1 SNHLY and CDR2 FYNNEI. CDR3 in amino acids: CASSEARGNNERFF. The CDR3 DNA follows: TGTGCCAGCAGTGAAGCTCGGGGGAACAATGAGCGGTTCTTC.

The count of this clone is one. This rearrangement joins TRBV9 to TRBJ2-5; TRBD2 aligns across 10 bases. The germline V gene encodes CDR1 SGDLS and CDR2 YYNGEE. After removal of 4 bases from V and 4 bases from J, the junction contained 10 bases not matched to a gene. The CDR3 spans 16 residues. The CDR3 DNA sequence: TGTGCCAGCAGCCCACAAGCGGGAGGGCCGGGAGAGACCCAGTACTTC. It is translated as CASSPQAGGPGETQYF.

V is TRBV7-9 and J is TRBJ2-2; 8 bases map to TRBD2. Germline CDR1 SEHNR, CDR2 FQNEAQ (reference sequence). CDR3 length: 16 amino acids. The V and J ends lost 4 bases and 5 bases, in that order; junction bases with no gene match: 9. CDR3 in DNA: TGTGCCAGCAGCTCTTTCGGGGGGGCAAGGACCGGGGAGCTGTTTTTT. Protein: CASSSFGGARTGELFF.

J is TRBJ1-1 and V is TRBV28; tentatively, D is TRBD1 (6 bases). Trimming stripped 11 bases from V and 3 bases from J, with 16 bases between. Germline V lookup: CDR1 MDHEN, CDR2 SYDVKM. This CDR3 is built from 13 residues. The CDR3 reads CAGGSRGDTEAFF. The CDR3, as DNA: TGTGCCGGCGGGAGTAGGGGGGACACTGAAGCTTTCTTT.

This clone occurred a few times. The chain combines TRBV9 with TRBJ1-2, with 9 bases matching TRBD1. CDR1 and CDR2 (germline): SGDLS, YYNGEE. J was trimmed by 4 bases and V by 3 bases; bases with no gene match: 4. The length of the CDR3 is 14 residues. The CDR3 sequence is CASSEGQGIYGYTF. Here the CDR3 DNA reads TGTGCCAGCAGCGAAGGACAGGGGATCTATGGCTACACCTTC.

The J gene is TRBJ2-7, the V gene TRBV9, with TRBD1 matching over 9 bases. V lost 4 bases to trimming and J lost 5 bases; unmatched junction nucleotides: 7. The length of the CDR3 is 14 residues. From germline, CDR1 is SGDLS and CDR2 YYNGEE. The CDR3 DNA reads as TGTGCCAGCAGCCCACACAGGGGGCAGGACGAGCAGTACTTC. This codes for CASSPHRGQDEQYF.

J is TRBJ2-7 and V is TRBV27, with D perhaps TRBD1 (5 bases). Germline CDR1 reads MNHEY; CDR2 reads SMNVEV (reference sequence). This CDR3 comprises 14 residues. V lost 4 bases and J 1 base, leaving 11 bases between the germline ends. In nucleotides, the CDR3 is TGTGCCAGCAGTTGGGATGGACAATCCTACGAGCAGTACTTC. Translating it yields CASSWDGQSYEQYF.

This clone was picked up a small number of times. The V and J genes are TRBV9 and TRBJ1-1, with D uncertain. The CDR3 covers 15 residues. Germline-derived CDR1 and CDR2 are SGDLS and YYNGEE. The V end was cut by 1 base, the J end by 8 bases, with 18 bases between. For the CDR3, the DNA is TGTGCCAGCAGCGTAAATCCGGCGGTGGCTTCGGAAGCTTTCTTT. It specifies CASSVNPAVASEAFF.

V usage is TRBV5-1 and J usage is TRBJ2-2; no reliable D call. The CDR3 sequence is 16 residues long. The germline gives CDR1 SGHRS, CDR2 YFSETQ. V gave up 4 bases and J gave up 5 bases, with 18 bases separating them. The CDR3 DNA is TGCGCCAGCAGCCAAGCACTATCCCATCTAACCGGGGAGCTGTTTTTT. This gives the protein CASSQALSHLTGELFF.

The chain employs TRBV5-1 and TRBJ2-2, with a possible D match to TRBD2 (6 bases). V gave up 4 bases and J gave up 5 bases, with 18 bases separating them. The CDR3 loop spans 16 amino acids. The germline V gene has CDR1 SGHRS and CDR2 YFSETQ. For the CDR3, the DNA is TGCGCCAGCAGCGCAAATGCGGGACTTGATACCGGGGAGCTGTTTTTT. Its protein is CASSANAGLDTGELFF.

In its sample, this clone was seen once. The chain couples TRBV5-1 to TRBJ2-3; 10 positions agree with TRBD2. V lost 0 bases to trimming and J lost 3 bases; unmatched junction nucleotides: 7. In germline, CDR1 is SGHRS, CDR2 YFSETQ. The CDR3 has 17 amino acids. The CDR3 DNA reads TGCGCCAGCAGCTTGGCCTCTAGCGGGAGCGGGACAGATACGCAGTATTTT. The encoded protein is CASSLASSGSGTDTQYF.

The rearrangement links TRBV19 to TRBJ2-1; 7 nucleotides align to TRBD2. CDR1 LNHDA and CDR2 SQIVND come from the germline V gene (reference sequence). Unmatched junction bases numbered 9, after V lost 7 bases and J lost 0 bases. This CDR3 comprises 16 residues. The CDR3 loop reads CASTLSGILSYNEQFF. CDR3 nucleotide sequence: TGTGCCAGTACCTTAAGCGGGATCCTCTCCTACAATGAGCAGTTCTTC.

J is TRBJ1-6 and V is TRBV6-5; TRBD1 is a possible D gene (6 bases). V dropped 5 bases and J dropped 5 bases, with 10 bases sitting between them. The CDR3 totals 14 residues. Per germline, CDR1 MNHEY and CDR2 SVGAGI. Here the CDR3 DNA reads TGTGCCAGCAGTACAGGGATCAATAATTCACCCCTCCACTTT. This sequence encodes CASSTGINNSPLHF.

The rearrangement links TRBV27 to TRBJ2-5; TRBD1 aligns across 10 bases. V shed 5 bases, J shed 5 bases, and the junction held 11 bases outside the gene matches. Germline V gene lookup returns CDR1 MNHEY and CDR2 SMNVEV (reference sequence). The CDR3 runs to 16 residues. The CDR3 loop is CASSLLSTGGSETQYF. CDR3 DNA sequence: TGTGCCAGCAGTCTTCTTTCGACAGGGGGCTCGGAGACCCAGTACTTC.